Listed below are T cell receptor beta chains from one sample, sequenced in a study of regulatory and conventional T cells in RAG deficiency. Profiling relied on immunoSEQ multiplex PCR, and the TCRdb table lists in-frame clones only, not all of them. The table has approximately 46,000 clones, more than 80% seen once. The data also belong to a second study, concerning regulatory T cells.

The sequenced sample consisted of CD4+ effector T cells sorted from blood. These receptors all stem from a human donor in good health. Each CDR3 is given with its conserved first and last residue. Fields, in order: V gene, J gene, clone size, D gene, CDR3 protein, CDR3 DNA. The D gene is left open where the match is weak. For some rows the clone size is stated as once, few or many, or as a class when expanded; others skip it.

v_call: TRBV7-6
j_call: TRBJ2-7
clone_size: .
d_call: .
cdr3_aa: CASSLSGDSSYEQYF
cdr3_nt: TGTGCCAGCAGCCTATCGGGCGATAGCAGCTACGAGCAGTACTTC

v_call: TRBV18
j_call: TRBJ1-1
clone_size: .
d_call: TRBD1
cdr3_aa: CASSPTDRGLEAFF
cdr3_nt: TGTGCCAGCTCACCCACGGACAGGGGCCTTGAAGCTTTCTTT

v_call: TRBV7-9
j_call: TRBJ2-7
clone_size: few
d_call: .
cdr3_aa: CASNLGVGSYEQYF
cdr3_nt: TGTGCCAGCAACCTAGGGGTGGGATCCTACGAGCAGTACTTC

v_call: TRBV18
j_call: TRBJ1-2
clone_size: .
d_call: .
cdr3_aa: CASSPPGQPGSYGYTF
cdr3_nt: TGTGCCAGCTCACCACCGGGGCAGCCTGGGAGCTATGGCTACACCTTC

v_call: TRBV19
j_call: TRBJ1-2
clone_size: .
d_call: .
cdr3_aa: CASSIGPGEYGYTF
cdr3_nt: TGTGCCAGTAGTATAGGACCAGGGGAGTATGGCTACACCTTC

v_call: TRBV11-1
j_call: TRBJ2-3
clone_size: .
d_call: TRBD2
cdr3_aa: CASSLGGRQPQYF
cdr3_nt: TGTGCCAGCAGCTTAGGCGGGAGGCAACCGCAGTATTTT

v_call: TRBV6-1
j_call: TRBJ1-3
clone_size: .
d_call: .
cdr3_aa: CASWSGNTIYF
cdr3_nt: TGTGCCAGCTGGTCTGGAAACACCATATATTTT

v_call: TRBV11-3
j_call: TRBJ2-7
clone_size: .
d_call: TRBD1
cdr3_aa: CASSFSGGEQYF
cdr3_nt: TGTGCCAGCAGCTTCTCAGGGGGCGAGCAGTACTTC

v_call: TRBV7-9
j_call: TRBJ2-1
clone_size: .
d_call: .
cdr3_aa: CASSLWAGLSYNEQFF
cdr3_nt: TGTGCCAGCAGCTTATGGGCGGGGTTAAGCTACAATGAGCAGTTCTTC

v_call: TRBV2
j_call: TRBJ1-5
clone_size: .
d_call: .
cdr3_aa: CATEREGGQPQHF
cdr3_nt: TGTGCCACTGAGAGGGAGGGAGGGCAGCCCCAGCATTTT

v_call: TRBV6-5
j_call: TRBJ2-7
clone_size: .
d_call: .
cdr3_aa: CASSYLRDPPYEQYF
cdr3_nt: TGTGCCAGCAGTTACCTCAGGGATCCTCCCTACGAGCAGTACTTC

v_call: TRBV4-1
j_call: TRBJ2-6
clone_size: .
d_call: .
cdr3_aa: CASSQPLQDPLYSGANVLTF
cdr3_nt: TGCGCCAGCAGCCAACCTCTCCAGGACCCGTTATACTCTGGGGCCAACGTCCTGACTTTC

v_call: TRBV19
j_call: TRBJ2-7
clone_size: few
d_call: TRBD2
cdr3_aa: CASSKATSGNSEQYF
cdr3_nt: TGTGCCAGTAGTAAAGCCACAAGCGGGAATTCCGAGCAGTACTTC

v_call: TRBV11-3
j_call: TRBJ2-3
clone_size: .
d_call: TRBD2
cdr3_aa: CASSLIAGSSTDTQYF
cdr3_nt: TGTGCCAGCAGCTTAATAGCGGGATCTAGCACAGATACGCAGTATTTT

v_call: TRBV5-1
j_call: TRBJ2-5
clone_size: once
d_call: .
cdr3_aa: CASSLPAETQYF
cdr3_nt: TGCGCCAGCAGCCTGCCCGCGGAGACCCAGTACTTC

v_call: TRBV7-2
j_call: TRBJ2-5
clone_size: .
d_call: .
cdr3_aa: CASSFSGSLGTQYF
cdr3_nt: TGTGCCAGCAGCTTTTCGGGAAGTTTAGGGACCCAGTACTTC

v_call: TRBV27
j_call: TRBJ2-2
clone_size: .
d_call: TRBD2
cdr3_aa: CASSLSAGGAGELFF
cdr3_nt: TGTGCCAGCAGTTTATCAGCGGGAGGGGCCGGGGAGCTGTTTTTT

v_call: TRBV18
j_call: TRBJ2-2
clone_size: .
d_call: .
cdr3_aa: CASSPRALGAGTGELFF
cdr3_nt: TGTGCCAGCTCACCACGCGCCTTGGGGGCCGGCACCGGGGAGCTGTTTTTT

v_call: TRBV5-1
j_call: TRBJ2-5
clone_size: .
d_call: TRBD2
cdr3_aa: CASAGGQETQYF
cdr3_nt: TGCGCCAGCGCGGGGGGTCAAGAGACCCAGTACTTC

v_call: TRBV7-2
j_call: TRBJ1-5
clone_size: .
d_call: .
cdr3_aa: CASSFRINQPQHF
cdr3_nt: TGTGCCAGCAGCTTCCGGATCAATCAGCCCCAGCATTTT

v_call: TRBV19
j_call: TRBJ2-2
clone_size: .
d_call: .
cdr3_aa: CASKRAGTGELFF
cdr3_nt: TGTGCCAGTAAGAGGGCTGGCACCGGGGAGCTGTTTTTT

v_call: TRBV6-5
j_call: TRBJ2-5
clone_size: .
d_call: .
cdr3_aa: CASSPGAPGGETQYF
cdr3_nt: TGTGCCAGCAGCCCGGGAGCTCCTGGAGGAGAGACCCAGTACTTC

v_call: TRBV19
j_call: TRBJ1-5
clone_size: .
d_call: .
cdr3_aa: CASSMGGRGNQPQHF
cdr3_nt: TGTGCCAGTAGTATGGGTGGGAGGGGCAATCAGCCCCAGCATTTT